The clone carrying this T cell receptor beta chain was seen many times. Its specificity is unknown. The data stem from a study of spatial heterogeneity in lung cancer. Findings and limits, study-wide: The study found ubiquitous expanded tumor TCRs in blood more at resection than follow-up.

Per germline, CDR1 LGHDT and CDR2 YNNKEL (reference sequence). The CDR3 loop spans 18 amino acids. Trimming at V came to 6 bases and at J to 2 bases, leaving 11 bases not matched to a gene. TCRdb reprocessed the 5' RACE reads via MiXCR and lists one record per CDR3 protein. The sample contains fewer than 25,000 distinct CDR3 sequences, over 3% of which appear only once. The time point is: sample taken at primary tumor resection. The donor population consisted of 72 patients with untreated, early-stage non-small cell lung cancer. The chain recombines TRBV3-1 with TRBJ2-3, with 13 nucleotides matching TRBD2. This TCR was recovered from a female donor with early-stage non-small cell lung cancer. The material was PBMCs, obtained at surgery. CDR3 loop: CASSYGTSGIRTTDTQYF. CDR3 DNA sequence: TGTGCCAGCAGTTACGGGACTAGCGGGATCCGGACCACAGATACGCAGTATTTT.